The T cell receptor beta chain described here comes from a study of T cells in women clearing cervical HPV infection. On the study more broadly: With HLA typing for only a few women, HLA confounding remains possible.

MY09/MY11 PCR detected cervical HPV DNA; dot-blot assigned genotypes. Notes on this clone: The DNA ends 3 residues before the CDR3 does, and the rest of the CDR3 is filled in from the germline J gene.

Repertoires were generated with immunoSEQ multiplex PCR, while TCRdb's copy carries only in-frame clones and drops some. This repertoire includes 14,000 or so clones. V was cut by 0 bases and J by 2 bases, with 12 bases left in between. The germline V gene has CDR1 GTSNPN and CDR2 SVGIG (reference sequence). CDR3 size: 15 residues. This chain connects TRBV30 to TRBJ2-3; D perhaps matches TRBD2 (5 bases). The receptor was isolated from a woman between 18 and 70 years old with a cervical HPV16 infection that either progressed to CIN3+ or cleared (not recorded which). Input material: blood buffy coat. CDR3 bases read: TGTGCCTGGAGTGTTTTATCGGGGTACACAGATACG. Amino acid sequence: CAWSVLSGYTDT. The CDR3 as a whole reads CAWSVLSGYTDTQYF.